This T cell receptor beta chain comes out of a study of blood T cell repertoires in COVID-19. Assay: immunoSEQ multiplex PCR; the TCRdb copy retains only in-frame clones and omits some. The top ten hold 3.5% of the sample, which has 45,000 to 55,000 clones, 88% seen once. This TCR derives from a human donor in a cohort sampled during active COVID-19. Sequences were obtained from peripheral blood.

DNA of the CDR3: TGTGCCAGTAGTATCCGACAGGGGGAAAAAAACATTCAGTACTTC. This translates into CASSIRQGEKNIQYF. This chain joins TRBV19 and TRBJ2-4, with 9 bases identical to TRBD1. The CDR3 length is 15 residues. CDR1 LNHDA and CDR2 SQIVND come from the germline V gene (reference sequence). Unmatched junction bases numbered 4, after V lost 3 bases and J lost 4 bases.